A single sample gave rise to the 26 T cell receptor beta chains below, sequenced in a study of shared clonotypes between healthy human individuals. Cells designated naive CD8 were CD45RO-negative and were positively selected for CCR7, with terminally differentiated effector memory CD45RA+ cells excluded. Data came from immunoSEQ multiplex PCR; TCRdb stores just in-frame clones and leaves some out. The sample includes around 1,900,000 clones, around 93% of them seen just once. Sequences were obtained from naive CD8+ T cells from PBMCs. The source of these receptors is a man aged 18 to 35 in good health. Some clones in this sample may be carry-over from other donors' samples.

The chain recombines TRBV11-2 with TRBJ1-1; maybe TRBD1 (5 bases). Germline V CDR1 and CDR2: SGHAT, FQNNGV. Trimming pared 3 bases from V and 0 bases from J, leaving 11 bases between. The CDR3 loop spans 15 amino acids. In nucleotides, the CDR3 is TGTGCCAGCAGCTTTGACAGAACCATGAACACTGAAGCTTTCTTT. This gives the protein CASSFDRTMNTEAFF. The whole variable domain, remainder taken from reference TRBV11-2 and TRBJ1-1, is EAGVAQSPRYKIIEKRQSVAFWCNPISGHATLYWYQQILGQGPKLLIQFQNNGVVDDSQLPKDRFSAERLKGVDSTLKIQPAKLEDSAVYLCASSFDRTMNTEAFFGQGTRLTVV.

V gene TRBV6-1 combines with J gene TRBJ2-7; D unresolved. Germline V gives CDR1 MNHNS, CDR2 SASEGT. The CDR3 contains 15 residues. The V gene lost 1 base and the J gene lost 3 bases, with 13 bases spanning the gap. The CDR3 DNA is TGTGCCAGCAGTGAAGGTTCCCCAGTAGTCTACGAGCAGTACTTC. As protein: CASSEGSPVVYEQYF.

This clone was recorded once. Here the CDR3 DNA reads TGTGCCAGCAGCTTAGCGGGGCGGGAGTACACCGGGGAGCTGTTTTTT. Protein product: CASSLAGREYTGELFF. The J gene is TRBJ2-2, the V gene TRBV13, with TRBD2 matching over 7 bases. This CDR3 comprises 16 residues. In germline, CDR1 is PRHDT, CDR2 FYEKMQ (reference sequence). With 1 base clipped from V and 3 bases from J, the junction kept 5 bases outside the gene matches.

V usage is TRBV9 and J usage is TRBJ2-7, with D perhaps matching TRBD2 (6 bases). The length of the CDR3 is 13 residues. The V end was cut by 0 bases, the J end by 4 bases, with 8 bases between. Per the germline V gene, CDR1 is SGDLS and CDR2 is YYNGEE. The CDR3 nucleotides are TGTGCCAGCAGCGTAGAGGAGGGTTACGAGCAGTACTTC. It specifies CASSVEEGYEQYF.

The CDR3 here is CAIRDQSSYEQYF. The CDR3 region has the DNA TGTGCCATCAGAGACCAAAGCTCCTACGAGCAGTACTTC. The rearrangement joins TRBV10-3 to TRBJ2-7, with D unclear. The V gene lost 6 bases and the J gene lost 0 bases, with 9 bases spanning the gap. The CDR3 spans 13 residues. CDR1 is ENHRY, CDR2 SYGVKD, per germline.

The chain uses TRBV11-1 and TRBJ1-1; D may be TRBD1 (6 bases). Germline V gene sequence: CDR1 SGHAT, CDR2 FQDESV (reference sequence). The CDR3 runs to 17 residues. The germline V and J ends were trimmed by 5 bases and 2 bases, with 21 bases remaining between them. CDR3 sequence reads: CASSPDSPRRLNTEAFF. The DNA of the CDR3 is TGTGCCAGCAGCCCGGACAGCCCGCGGCGTCTCAACACTGAAGCTTTCTTT.

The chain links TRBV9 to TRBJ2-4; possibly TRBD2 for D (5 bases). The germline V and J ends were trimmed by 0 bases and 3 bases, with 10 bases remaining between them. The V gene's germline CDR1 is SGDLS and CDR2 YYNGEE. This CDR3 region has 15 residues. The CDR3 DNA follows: TGTGCCAGCAGCGTAGGGCCGGGGTTCAAAAACATTCAGTACTTC. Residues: CASSVGPGFKNIQYF.

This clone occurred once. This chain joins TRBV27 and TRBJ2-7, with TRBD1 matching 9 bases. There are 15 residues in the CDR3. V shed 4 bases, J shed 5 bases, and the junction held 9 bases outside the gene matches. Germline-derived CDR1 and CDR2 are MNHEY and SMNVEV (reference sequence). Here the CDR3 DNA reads TGTGCCAGCAGTTCTCCGGGACAGGGTTTCCACGAGCAGTACTTC. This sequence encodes CASSSPGQGFHEQYF.

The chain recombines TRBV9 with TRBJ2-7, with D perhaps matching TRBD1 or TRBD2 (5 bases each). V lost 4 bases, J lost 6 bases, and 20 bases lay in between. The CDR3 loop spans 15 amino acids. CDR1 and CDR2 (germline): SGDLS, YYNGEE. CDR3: CASSPRGDATGEQYF. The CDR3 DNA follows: TGTGCCAGCAGCCCGAGAGGGGATGCCACAGGCGAGCAGTACTTC. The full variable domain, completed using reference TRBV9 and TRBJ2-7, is DSGVTQTPKHLITATGQRVTLRCSPRSGDLSVYWYQQSLDQGLQFLIQYYNGEERAKGNILERFSAQQFPDLHSELNLSSLELGDSALYFCASSPRGDATGEQYFGPGTRLTVT.

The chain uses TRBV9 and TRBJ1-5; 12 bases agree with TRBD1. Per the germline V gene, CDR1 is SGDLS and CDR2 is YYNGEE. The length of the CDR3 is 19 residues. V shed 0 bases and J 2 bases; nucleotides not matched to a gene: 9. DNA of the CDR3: TGTGCCAGCAGCGTAGTAGAGGGACAGGGGGCGAGTGGCAATCAGCCCCAGCATTTT. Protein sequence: CASSVVEGQGASGNQPQHF.

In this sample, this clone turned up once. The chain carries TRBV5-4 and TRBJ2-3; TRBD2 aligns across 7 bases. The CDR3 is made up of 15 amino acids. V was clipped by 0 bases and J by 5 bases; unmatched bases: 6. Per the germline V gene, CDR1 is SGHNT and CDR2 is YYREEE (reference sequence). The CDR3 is CASSLAPSSGDTQYF. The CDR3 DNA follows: TGTGCCAGCAGCTTGGCCCCTTCTAGCGGAGATACGCAGTATTTT.

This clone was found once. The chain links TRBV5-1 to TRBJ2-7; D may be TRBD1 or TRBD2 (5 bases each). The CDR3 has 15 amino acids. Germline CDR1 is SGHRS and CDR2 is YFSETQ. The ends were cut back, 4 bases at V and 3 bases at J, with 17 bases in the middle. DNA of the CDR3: TGCGCCAGCAGCCGGGGACCGACCAACTACTACGAGCAGTACTTC. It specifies CASSRGPTNYYEQYF. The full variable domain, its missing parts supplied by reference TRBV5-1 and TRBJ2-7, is KAGVTQTPRYLIKTRGQQVTLSCSPISGHRSVSWYQQTPGQGLQFLFEYFSETQRNKGNFPGRFSGRQFSNSRSEMNVSTLELGDSALYLCASSRGPTNYYEQYFGPGTRLTVT.

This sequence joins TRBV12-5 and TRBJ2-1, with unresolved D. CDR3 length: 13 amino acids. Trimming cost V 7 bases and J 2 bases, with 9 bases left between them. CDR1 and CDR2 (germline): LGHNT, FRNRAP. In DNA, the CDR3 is TGTGCTAGTGCCCCCACCCCCTACAATGAGCAGTTCTTC. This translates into CASAPTPYNEQFF.

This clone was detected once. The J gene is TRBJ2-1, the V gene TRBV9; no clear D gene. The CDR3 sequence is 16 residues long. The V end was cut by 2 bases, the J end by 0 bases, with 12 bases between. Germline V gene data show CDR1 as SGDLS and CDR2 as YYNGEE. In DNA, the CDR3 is TGTGCCAGCAGCGTCTCATCCTTGAGCTCCTACAATGAGCAGTTCTTC. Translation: CASSVSSLSSYNEQFF.

The CDR3 region is CAISDGWQGGRTEAFF. The CDR3 DNA follows: TGTGCCATCAGTGATGGTTGGCAGGGAGGGCGGACTGAAGCTTTCTTT. The V and J genes are TRBV10-3 and TRBJ1-1, with D possibly being TRBD1 (5 bases). CDR3 length: 16 residues. With 3 bases removed from V and 5 bases from J, the gap between germline ends came to 19 bases. In germline, CDR1 is ENHRY, CDR2 SYGVKD.

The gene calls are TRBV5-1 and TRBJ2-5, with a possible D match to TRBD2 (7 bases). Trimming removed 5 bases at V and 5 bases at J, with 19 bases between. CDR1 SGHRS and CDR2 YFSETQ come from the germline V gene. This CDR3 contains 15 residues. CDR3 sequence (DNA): TGCGCCAGCAGAGGGGGGGCCACGGCTTGGGAGACCCAGTACTTC. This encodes CASRGGATAWETQYF.

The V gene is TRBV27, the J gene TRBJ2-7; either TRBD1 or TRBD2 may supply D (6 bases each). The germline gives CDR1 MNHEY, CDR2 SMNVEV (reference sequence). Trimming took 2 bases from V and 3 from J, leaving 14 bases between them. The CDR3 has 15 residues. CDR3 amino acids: CASSLGRGASYEQYF. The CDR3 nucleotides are TGTGCCAGCAGTTTAGGAAGGGGGGCAAGCTACGAGCAGTACTTC.

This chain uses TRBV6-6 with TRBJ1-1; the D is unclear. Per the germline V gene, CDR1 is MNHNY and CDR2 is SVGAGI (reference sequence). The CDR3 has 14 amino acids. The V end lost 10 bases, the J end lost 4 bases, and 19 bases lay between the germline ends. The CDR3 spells CATNLDPIGTEAFF. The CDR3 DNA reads TGTGCCACCAACCTCGACCCCATTGGCACTGAAGCTTTCTTT.

DNA of the CDR3: TGTGCCAGCAGCCCCCCTACAGGGAACTACGAGCAGTACTTC. This codes for CASSPPTGNYEQYF. J is TRBJ2-7 and V is TRBV13; maybe TRBD1 (6 bases). Germline assignment: CDR1 PRHDT and CDR2 FYEKMQ (reference sequence). The CDR3 has 14 residues. V was trimmed by 5 bases and J by 3 bases, leaving 14 bases between them.

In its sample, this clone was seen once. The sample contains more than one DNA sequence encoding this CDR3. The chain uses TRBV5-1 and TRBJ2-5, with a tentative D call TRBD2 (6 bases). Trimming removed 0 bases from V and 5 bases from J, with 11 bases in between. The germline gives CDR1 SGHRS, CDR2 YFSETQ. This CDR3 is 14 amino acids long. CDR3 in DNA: TGCGCCAGCAGCTTGGAAGGCGGGGTTGAGACCCAGTACTTC. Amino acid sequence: CASSLEGGVETQYF.

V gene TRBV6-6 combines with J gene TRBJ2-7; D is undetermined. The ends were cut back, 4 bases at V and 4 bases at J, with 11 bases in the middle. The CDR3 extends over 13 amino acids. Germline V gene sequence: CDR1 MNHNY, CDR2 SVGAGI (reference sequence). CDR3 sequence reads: CASSLSLGYEQYF. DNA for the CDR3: TGTGCCAGCAGTTTATCGTTGGGTTACGAGCAGTACTTC.

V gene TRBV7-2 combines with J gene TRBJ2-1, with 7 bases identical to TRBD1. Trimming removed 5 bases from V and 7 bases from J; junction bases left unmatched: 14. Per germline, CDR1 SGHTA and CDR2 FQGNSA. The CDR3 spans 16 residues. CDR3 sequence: CASSPRARDRVNEQFF. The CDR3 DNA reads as TGTGCCAGCAGCCCCCGAGCGCGAGACAGGGTTAATGAGCAGTTCTTC.

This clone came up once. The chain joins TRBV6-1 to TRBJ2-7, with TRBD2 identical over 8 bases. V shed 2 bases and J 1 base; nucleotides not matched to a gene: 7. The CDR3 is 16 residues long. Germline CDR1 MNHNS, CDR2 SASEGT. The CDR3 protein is CASSETPAGASYEQYF. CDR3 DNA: TGTGCCAGCAGTGAAACGCCAGCGGGAGCATCCTACGAGCAGTACTTC.

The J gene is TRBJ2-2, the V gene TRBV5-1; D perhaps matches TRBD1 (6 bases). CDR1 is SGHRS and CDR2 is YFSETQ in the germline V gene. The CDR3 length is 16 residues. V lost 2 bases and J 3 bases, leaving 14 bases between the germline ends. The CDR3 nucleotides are TGCGCCAGCAGCTTTGGCCGGTACAGGGACACCGGGGAGCTGTTTTTT. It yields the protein CASSFGRYRDTGELFF.

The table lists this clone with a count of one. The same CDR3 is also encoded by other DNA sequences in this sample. In DNA form, the CDR3 reads TGCGCCAGCAGCCAGGTCAAGGGGTCCGGGGAGCTGTTTTTT. Its protein product is CASSQVKGSGELFF. V is TRBV4-1 and J is TRBJ2-2; TRBD1 is a possible D gene (5 bases). CDR1 and CDR2 (germline): MGHRA, YSYEKL. V lost 3 bases, J lost 6 bases, and 11 bases lay in between. This CDR3 has 14 amino acids.

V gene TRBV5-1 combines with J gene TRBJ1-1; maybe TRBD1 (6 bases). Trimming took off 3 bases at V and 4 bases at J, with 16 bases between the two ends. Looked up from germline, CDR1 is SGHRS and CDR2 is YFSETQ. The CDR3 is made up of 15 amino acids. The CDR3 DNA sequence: TGCGCCAGCAGCTCCAATCCAGGGGTCAGCACTGAAGCTTTCTTT. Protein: CASSSNPGVSTEAFF.